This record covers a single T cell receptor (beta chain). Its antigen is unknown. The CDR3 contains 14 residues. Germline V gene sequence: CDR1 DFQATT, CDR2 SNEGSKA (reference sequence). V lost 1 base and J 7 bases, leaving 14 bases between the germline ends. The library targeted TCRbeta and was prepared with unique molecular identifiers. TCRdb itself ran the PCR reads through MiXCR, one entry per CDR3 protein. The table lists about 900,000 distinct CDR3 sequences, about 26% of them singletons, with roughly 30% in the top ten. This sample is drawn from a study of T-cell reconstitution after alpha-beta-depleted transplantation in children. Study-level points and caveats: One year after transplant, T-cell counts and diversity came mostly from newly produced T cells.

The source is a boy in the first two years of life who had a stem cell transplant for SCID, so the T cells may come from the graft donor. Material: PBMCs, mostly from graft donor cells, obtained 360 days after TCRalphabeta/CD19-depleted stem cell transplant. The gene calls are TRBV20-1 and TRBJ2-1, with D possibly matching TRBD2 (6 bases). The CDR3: CSARGGLSFNEQFF. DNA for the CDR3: TGCAGTGCTAGAGGCGGACTATCTTTTAATGAGCAGTTCTTC.